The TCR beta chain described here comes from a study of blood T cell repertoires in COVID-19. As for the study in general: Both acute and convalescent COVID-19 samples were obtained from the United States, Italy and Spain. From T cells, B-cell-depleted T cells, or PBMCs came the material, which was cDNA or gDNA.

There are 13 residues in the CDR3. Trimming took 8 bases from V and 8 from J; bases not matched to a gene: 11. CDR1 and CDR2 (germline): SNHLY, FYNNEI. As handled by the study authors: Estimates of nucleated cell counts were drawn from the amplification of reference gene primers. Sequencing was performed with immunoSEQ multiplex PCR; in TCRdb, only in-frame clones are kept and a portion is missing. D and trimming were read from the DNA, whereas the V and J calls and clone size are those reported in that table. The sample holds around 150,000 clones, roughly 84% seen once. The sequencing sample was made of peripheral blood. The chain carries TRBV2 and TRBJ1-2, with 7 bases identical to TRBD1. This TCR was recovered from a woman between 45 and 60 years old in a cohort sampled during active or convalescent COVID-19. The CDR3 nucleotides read TGTGCCAGCCGAACAGACAGGGCGGACGGCTACACCTTC. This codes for CASRTDRADGYTF.